This T cell receptor beta chain emerged from a study of a mutant IDH1 vaccine in newly diagnosed glioma. Overall study context: Either 4-6 weeks after radiotherapy alone or alongside temozolomide, vaccination was begun. Sex distribution of treated patients was approximately 60% male and roughly 38% female; mean age was around 40 years.

Profiled with immunoSEQ multiplex PCR; TCRdb holds only in-frame clones, not every one. The sample holds around 58,000 clones, about 86% seen once. Whole-study results and caveats: Among top peripheral T cell clonotypes, changes seemed unrelated to pseudoprogression.

Germline V lookup: CDR1 SGHAT, CDR2 FQNNGV. Deletions cut 3 bases from V and 9 bases from J, with 9 bases between. This CDR3 has 12 residues. Stated time point: week 5, during vaccination. One vaccine dose held 300 ug of mutant IDH1 20-mer peptide and came with topical imiquimod. In regard to this clone: What it recognizes is unknown.

V usage is TRBV11-2 and J usage is TRBJ2-1; D gene ambiguous. The input for sequencing was PBMCs, taken from a glioma patient whose treatment included an IDH1 peptide vaccine. This clonotype was obtained from a man aged 25-45 years with glioma. The CDR3 region is CASSFLIGEQFF. Written as DNA, the CDR3 is TGTGCCAGCAGCTTCCTTATTGGTGAGCAGTTCTTC.